Shown below are 11 T cell receptor beta chains from a single sample sequenced in a study of blood T cell repertoires in COVID-19. Profiling relied on immunoSEQ multiplex PCR, and the TCRdb table lists in-frame clones only, not all of them. The sample consists of about 140,000 clones, about 87% of them appearing once. The sequenced sample consisted of peripheral blood. These receptors all stem from a woman of 80 years or more with acute or convalescent COVID-19.

The CDR3 region has the DNA TGTGCCTGGAGTGAGTCCGGGTTTAGAGAGACCCAGTACTTC. Protein product: CAWSESGFRETQYF. This rearrangement joins TRBV30 to TRBJ2-5; D is uncertain. Germline V gene data show CDR1 as GTSNPN and CDR2 as SVGIG (reference sequence). The CDR3 runs to 14 residues. Trimming shortened V by 1 base and J by 4 bases, and 13 bases separated the two germline ends.

V usage is TRBV11-1 and J usage is TRBJ1-1; D is uncertain. V was trimmed by 1 base and J by 5 bases, leaving 11 bases between them. The germline gives CDR1 SGHAT, CDR2 FQDESV (reference sequence). The CDR3 contains 14 residues. CDR3 sequence: CASSLEVRRTEAFF. CDR3 nucleotide sequence: TGTGCCAGCAGCTTAGAGGTGAGGCGGACTGAAGCTTTCTTT.

This clone came up once. The chain combines TRBV18 with TRBJ2-1, with 7 bases fitting TRBD2. Germline lookup yields CDR1 KGHSH and CDR2 LQKENI. The junction had 13 bases not matched to a gene; V was cut back by 4 bases and J by 10 bases. This CDR3 is built from 15 residues. The CDR3: CASSRAGKGLGEQFF. The CDR3 nucleotides are TGTGCCAGCTCACGAGCGGGGAAGGGTCTGGGGGAGCAGTTCTTC.

The chain has TRBV2 and TRBJ2-7; TRBD2 matches 14 bases. With V trimmed by 5 bases and J by 6 bases, 6 bases remained unmatched. There are 15 residues in the CDR3. Germline assignment: CDR1 SNHLY and CDR2 FYNNEI. This chain's CDR3 is CASSSTSGGVSEQYF. Written as DNA, the CDR3 is TGTGCCAGCAGTTCGACTAGCGGGGGGGTCAGCGAGCAGTACTTC.

The J gene is TRBJ1-6, the V gene TRBV3-1 (or the pseudogene TRBV3-2), with 9 bases fitting TRBD1. The germline V gene has CDR1 LGHDT and CDR2 YNNKEL (reference sequence). The CDR3 length is 16 residues. J gave up 10 bases and V 1 base, and 8 bases lay outside the gene matches. CDR3 DNA sequence: TGTGCCAGCAGCCAAGGTGGGACAGGGAGGAGGTCACCCCTCCACTTT. Protein product: CASSQGGTGRRSPLHF.

In its sample, this clone was seen a few times. This rearrangement joins TRBV9 to TRBJ2-2; no firm D call. With 3 bases removed from V and 4 bases from J, the gap between germline ends came to 10 bases. Germline loops: CDR1 SGDLS, CDR2 YYNGEE. The CDR3 is 14 amino acids. CDR3 nucleotides: TGTGCCAGCAGCGCCCAATACAGCACCGGGGAGCTGTTTTTT. It is translated as CASSAQYSTGELFF.

The chain carries TRBV10-3 and TRBJ2-1; 11 bases agree with TRBD2. The CDR3 sequence is 15 residues long. Germline loops: CDR1 ENHRY, CDR2 SYGVKD. V dropped 2 bases and J dropped 4; count of bases not matched to a gene: 1. The CDR3 loop reads CAISELAGGYNEQFF. The DNA for the CDR3 is TGTGCCATCAGTGAGCTAGCGGGGGGTTACAATGAGCAGTTCTTC.

The V call is TRBV6-2 or TRBV6-3, the J call TRBJ2-5, with 16 bases that match TRBD2. The CDR3 is 17 residues long. Germline V lookup: CDR1 MNHEY, CDR2 SVGEGT. After removal of 5 bases from V and 4 bases from J, the junction contained 7 bases not matched to a gene. The CDR3 DNA follows: TGTGCCAGCAGTGCCGGGACTAGCGGGGGGGTAGGAGAGACCCAGTACTTC. It codes for CASSAGTSGGVGETQYF.

The chain couples TRBV21-1 to TRBJ1-2; TRBD1 is the table's D call, not checked against the DNA. TRBV21-1 is a pseudogene locus. The length of the CDR3 is 14 residues. Here the CDR3 DNA reads TGTGCCAGCAGCTCCCGGGACACAGACTATGGCTACACCTTC. This sequence encodes CASSSRDTDYGYTF.

The V gene is TRBV6-5, the J gene TRBJ1-2; D ambiguous. Germline V gene data show CDR1 as MNHEY and CDR2 as SVGAGI. The length of the CDR3 is 14 residues. V dropped 0 bases and J dropped 8 bases, with 13 bases sitting between them. The CDR3 is CASSYSAQWRGYTF. The CDR3 DNA follows: TGTGCCAGCAGTTACTCGGCCCAGTGGAGGGGCTACACCTTC.

V and J are TRBV9 and TRBJ2-2; D is unclear. Trimming stripped 0 bases from V and 6 bases from J, with 6 bases between. This CDR3 is 13 amino acids long. Germline V gives CDR1 SGDLS, CDR2 YYNGEE. This chain's CDR3 is CASSVAFSGELFF. The CDR3 coding sequence is TGTGCCAGCAGCGTAGCGTTTTCCGGGGAGCTGTTTTTT. The full variable domain, with the rest looked up from reference TRBV9 and TRBJ2-2, is DSGVTQTPKHLITATGQRVTLRCSPRSGDLSVYWYQQSLDQGLQFLIQYYNGEERAKGNILERFSAQQFPDLHSELNLSSLELGDSALYFCASSVAFSGELFFGEGSRLTVL.